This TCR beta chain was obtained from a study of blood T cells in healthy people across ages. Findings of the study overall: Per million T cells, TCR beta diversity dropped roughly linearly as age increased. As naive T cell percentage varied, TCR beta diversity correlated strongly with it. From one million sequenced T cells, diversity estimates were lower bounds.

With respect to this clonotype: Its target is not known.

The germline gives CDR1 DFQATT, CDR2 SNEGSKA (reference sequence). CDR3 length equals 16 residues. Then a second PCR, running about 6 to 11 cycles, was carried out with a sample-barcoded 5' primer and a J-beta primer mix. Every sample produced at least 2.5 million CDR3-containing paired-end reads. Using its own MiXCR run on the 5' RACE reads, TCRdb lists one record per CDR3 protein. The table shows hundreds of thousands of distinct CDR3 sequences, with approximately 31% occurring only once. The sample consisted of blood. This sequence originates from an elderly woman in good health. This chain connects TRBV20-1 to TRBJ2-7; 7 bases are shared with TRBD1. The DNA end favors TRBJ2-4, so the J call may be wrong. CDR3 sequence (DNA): TGCAGTGCTGCGAGGGGGCCTAGTCTAGCCAAAAACATTCAGTACTTC. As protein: CSAARGPSLAKNIQYF.